Given below is one TCR beta chain in context. No antigen is known for it. This CDR3 has 16 amino acids. Germline CDR1 reads SEHNR; CDR2 reads FQNEAQ (reference sequence). V lost 2 bases and J 2 bases, leaving 15 bases between the germline ends. The donors were part of the validation cohort of 120 subjects. That cohort was separate from the first cohort, which comprised 666 subjects. The record originates from a study of cytomegalovirus exposure and HLA in healthy donors. Broader study findings: Researchers catalogued about 150 TCR beta chains as cytomegalovirus-associated.

Only in-frame clones appear in the TCRdb table, and some are missing; sequencing was by immunoSEQ multiplex PCR. This sample has 200,000 to 250,000 clones, with over 70% found just once. The sample taken for sequencing was PBMCs. This chain joins TRBV7-9 and TRBJ1-2; perhaps TRBD1 as D (5 bases). This sequence was found in a woman in her 30s in good health and CMV-seropositive. DNA for the CDR3: TGTGCCAGCAGCTTATCGGGGGGACTTCCGAACTATGGCTACACCTTC. The encoded protein is CASSLSGGLPNYGYTF.